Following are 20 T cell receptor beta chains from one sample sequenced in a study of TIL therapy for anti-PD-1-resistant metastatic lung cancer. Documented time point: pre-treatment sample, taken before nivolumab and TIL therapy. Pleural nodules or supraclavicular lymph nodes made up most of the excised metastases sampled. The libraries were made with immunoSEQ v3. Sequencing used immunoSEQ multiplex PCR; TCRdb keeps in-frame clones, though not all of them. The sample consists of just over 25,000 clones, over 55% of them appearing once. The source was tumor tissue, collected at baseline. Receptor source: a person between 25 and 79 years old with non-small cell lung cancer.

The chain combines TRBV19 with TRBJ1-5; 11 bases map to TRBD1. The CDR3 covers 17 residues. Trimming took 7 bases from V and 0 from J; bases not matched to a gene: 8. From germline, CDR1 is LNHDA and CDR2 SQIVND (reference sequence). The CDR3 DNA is TGTGCCAGTACCGGGACAGGGGGTGGAAATAGCAATCAGCCCCAGCATTTT. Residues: CASTGTGGGNSNQPQHF.

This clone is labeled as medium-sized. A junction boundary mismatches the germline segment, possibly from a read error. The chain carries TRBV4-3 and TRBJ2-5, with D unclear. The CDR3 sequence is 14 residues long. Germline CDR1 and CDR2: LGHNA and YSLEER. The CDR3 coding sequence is TGCGCCAGCAGCCCATCCACTCGCCAAGGGACCCAGTACTTC. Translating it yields CASSPSTRQGTQYF.

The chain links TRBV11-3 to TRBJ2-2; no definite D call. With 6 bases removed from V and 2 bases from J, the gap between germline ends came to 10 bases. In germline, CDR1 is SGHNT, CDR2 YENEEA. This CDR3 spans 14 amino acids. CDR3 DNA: TGTGCCAGCAGGGAGACCCCAAACACCGGGGAGCTGTTTTTT. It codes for CASRETPNTGELFF.

The CDR3 nucleotides are TGTGCCTGGAGGGGTTTTACAGGGGACTTTTCTGAAGCTGCTTCTGAAGCTTTCTTT. Translated: CAWRGFTGDFSEAASEAFF. The gene calls are TRBV30 and TRBJ1-1; 7 bases are shared with TRBD1. CDR1 GTSNPN and CDR2 SVGIG come from the germline V gene (reference sequence). The CDR3 has 19 amino acids. The ends lost 3 bases at V and 6 bases at J; junction bases unmatched: 25.

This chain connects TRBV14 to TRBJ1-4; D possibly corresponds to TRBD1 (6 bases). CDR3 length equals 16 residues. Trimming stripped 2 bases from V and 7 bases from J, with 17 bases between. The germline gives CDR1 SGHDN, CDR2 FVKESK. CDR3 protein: CASSQLYRGRGEKLFF. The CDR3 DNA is TGTGCCAGCAGCCAACTGTATCGGGGGCGCGGTGAAAAACTGTTTTTT. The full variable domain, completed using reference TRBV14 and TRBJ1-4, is EAGVTQFPSHSVIEKGQTVTLRCDPISGHDNLYWYRRVMGKEIKFLLHFVKESKQDESGMPNNRFLAERTGGTYSTLKVQPAELEDSGVYFCASSQLYRGRGEKLFFGSGTQLSVL.

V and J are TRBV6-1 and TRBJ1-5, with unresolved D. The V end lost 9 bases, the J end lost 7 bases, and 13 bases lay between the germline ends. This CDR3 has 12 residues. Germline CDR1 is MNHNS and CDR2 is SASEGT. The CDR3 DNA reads TGTGCCAGTACTTACCTGGGACAGCCCCAGCATTTT. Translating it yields CASTYLGQPQHF.

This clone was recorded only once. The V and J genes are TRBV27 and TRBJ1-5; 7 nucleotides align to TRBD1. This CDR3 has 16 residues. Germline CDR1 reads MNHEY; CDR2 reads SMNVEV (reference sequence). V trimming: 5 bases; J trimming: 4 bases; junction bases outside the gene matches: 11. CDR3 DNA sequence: TGTGCCAGCAGTCCGTTAAACAGGGGAGATAATCAGCCCCAGCATTTT. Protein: CASSPLNRGDNQPQHF.

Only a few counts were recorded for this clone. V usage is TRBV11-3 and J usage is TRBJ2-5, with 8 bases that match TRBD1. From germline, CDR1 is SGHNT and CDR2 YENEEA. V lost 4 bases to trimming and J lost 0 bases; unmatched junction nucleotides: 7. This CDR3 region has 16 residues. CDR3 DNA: TGTGCCAGCAGCTCCCGGACAGGGCAATACCAAGAGACCCAGTACTTC. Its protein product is CASSSRTGQYQETQYF.

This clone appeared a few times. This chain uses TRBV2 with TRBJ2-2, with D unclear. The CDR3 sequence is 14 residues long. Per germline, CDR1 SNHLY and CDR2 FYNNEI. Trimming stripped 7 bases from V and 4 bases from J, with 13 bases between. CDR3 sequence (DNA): TGTGCCAGCAAATCGGTGGCCCCCACCGGGGAGCTGTTTTTT. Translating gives CASKSVAPTGELFF.

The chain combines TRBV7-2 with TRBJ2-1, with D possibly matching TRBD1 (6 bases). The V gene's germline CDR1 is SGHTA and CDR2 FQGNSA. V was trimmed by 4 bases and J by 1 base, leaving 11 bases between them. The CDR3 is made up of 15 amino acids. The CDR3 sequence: CASSSTGLSYNEQFF. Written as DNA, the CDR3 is TGTGCCAGCAGCTCTACAGGGTTGTCCTACAATGAGCAGTTCTTC. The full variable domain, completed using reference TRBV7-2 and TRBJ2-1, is GAGVSQSPSNKVTEKGKDVELRCDPISGHTALYWYRQSLGQGLEFLIYFQGNSAPDKSGLPSDRFSAERTGGSVSTLTIQRTQQEDSAVYLCASSSTGLSYNEQFFGPGTRLTVL.

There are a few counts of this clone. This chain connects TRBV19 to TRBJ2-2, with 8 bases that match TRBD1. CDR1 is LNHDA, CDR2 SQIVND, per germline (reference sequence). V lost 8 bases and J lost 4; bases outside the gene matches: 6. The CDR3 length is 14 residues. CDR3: CASFEQGATGELFF. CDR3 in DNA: TGTGCCAGTTTCGAGCAGGGGGCCACCGGGGAGCTGTTTTTT.

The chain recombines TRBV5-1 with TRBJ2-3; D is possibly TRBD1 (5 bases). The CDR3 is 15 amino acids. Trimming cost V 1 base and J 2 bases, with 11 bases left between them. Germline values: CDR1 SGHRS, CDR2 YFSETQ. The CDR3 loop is CASSLQGDLTDTQYF. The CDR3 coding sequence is TGCGCCAGCAGCTTGCAGGGCGACCTCACAGATACGCAGTATTTT.

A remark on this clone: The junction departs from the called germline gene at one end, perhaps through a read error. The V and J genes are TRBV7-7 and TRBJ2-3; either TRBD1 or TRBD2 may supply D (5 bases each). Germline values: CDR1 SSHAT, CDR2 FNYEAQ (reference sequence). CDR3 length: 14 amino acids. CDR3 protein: CASSLGTATDTQYF. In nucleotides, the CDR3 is TGTGCTAGCAGCTTAGGGACGGCCACAGATACGCAGTATTTT.

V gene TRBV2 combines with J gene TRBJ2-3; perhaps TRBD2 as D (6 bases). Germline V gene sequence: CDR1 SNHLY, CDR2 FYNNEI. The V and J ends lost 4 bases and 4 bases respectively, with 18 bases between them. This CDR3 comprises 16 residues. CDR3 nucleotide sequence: TGTGCCAGCAGTGGAGGCAGGATCGGGAGCGCAGATACGCAGTATTTT. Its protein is CASSGGRIGSADTQYF.

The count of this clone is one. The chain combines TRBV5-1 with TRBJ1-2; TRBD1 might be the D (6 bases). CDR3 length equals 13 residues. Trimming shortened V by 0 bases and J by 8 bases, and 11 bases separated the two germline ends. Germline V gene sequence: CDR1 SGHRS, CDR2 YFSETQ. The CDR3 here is CASSLEGGEGYTF. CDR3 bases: TGCGCCAGCAGCTTGGAGGGGGGTGAGGGCTACACCTTC.

CDR3 sequence (DNA): TGTGCCAGTAGTATTGGAACCGGGACAGTGTCCTACGAGCAGTACTTC. This encodes CASSIGTGTVSYEQYF. V and J are TRBV19 and TRBJ2-7, with TRBD1 matching over 7 bases. The J segment lost 1 base and the V segment lost 3 bases, leaving 9 bases of the junction unmatched. CDR3 length: 16 amino acids. Germline loops: CDR1 LNHDA, CDR2 SQIVND (reference sequence).

The CDR3, as DNA: TGTGCCAGCAGCCGAGATCTGGCGGGGGGGCGGGAGACCCAGTACTTC. Translation gives CASSRDLAGGRETQYF. The V gene is TRBV11-3, the J gene TRBJ2-5; 9 positions match TRBD2. Germline V gene sequence: CDR1 SGHNT, CDR2 YENEEA. This CDR3 has 16 residues. J lost 5 bases, V lost 5 bases, and 12 bases had no gene match.

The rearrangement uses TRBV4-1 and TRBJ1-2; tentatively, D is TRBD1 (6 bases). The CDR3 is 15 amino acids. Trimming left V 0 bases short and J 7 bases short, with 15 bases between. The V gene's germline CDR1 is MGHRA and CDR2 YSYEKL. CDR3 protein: CASSQDQDGTSGYTF. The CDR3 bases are TGCGCCAGCAGCCAAGATCAGGACGGGACATCTGGCTACACCTTC.

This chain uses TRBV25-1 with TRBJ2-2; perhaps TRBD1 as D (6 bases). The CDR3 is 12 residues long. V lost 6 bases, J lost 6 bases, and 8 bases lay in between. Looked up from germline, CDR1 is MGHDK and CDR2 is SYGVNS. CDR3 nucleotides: TGTGCCAGCAGGTGGGGGCCCGGGGAGCTGTTTTTT. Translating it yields CASRWGPGELFF. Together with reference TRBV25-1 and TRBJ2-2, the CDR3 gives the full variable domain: EADIYQTPRYLVIGTGKKITLECSQTMGHDKMYWYQQDPGMELHLIHYSYGVNSTEKGDLSSESTVSRIRTEHFPLTLESARPSHTSQYLCASRWGPGELFFGEGSRLTVL.

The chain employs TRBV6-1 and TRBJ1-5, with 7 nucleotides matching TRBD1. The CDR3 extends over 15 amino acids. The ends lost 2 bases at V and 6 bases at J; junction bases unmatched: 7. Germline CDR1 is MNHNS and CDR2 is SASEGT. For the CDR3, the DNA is TGTGCCAGCAGTGAAAGCGGGGCAGGGGGTCAGCCCCAGCATTTT. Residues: CASSESGAGGQPQHF.